Below are 6 T cell receptor beta chains sequenced from a single sample in a study of blood T cell repertoires in COVID-19. Repertoires were generated with immunoSEQ multiplex PCR, while TCRdb's copy carries only in-frame clones and drops some. The sample contains more than 95,000 clones, approximately 80% of which appear only once. The source material was peripheral blood. These receptors came from a man between 60 and 75 years old with acute or convalescent COVID-19.

The table lists this clone with a few counts. V and J are TRBV6-5 and TRBJ1-1, with 8 bases lining up with TRBD1. The CDR3 length is 13 residues. V lost 8 bases, J lost 7 bases, and 9 bases stayed unmatched. Germline V lookup: CDR1 MNHEY, CDR2 SVGAGI. The CDR3 DNA sequence: TGTGCCAGCTCGAAGACAGGGGCCGGTGAAGCTTTCTTT. Amino acid sequence: CASSKTGAGEAFF.

This chain connects TRBV7-3 to TRBJ2-1; D perhaps matches TRBD1 (5 bases). Between the trimmed V and J ends, which lost 2 bases and 8 bases, there was a span of 16 bases. Germline V lookup: CDR1 SGHTA, CDR2 FQGTGA. The CDR3 consists of 15 residues. The CDR3 loop reads CASSLQGSSGDEQFF. CDR3 sequence (DNA): TGTGCCAGCAGCTTACAGGGCAGCTCTGGGGATGAGCAGTTCTTC.

The chain has TRBV29-1 and TRBJ1-4; D ambiguous. The germline V gene encodes CDR1 SQVTM and CDR2 ANQGSEA. This CDR3 is built from 14 residues. Trimming took off 0 bases at V and 8 bases at J, with 13 bases between the two ends. CDR3 amino acids: CSVEDPPGTEKLFF. The CDR3 region has the DNA TGCAGCGTTGAAGATCCCCCGGGAACCGAAAAACTGTTTTTT.

This chain joins TRBV11-1 and TRBJ1-6; D not certain. The germline gives CDR1 SGHAT, CDR2 FQDESV (reference sequence). CDR3 length equals 15 residues. Trimming cost V 1 base and J 10 bases, with 14 bases left between them. CDR3 bases: TGTGCCAGCAGCTTAGATCGGTACCGCCGCTCACCCCTCCACTTT. Translating gives CASSLDRYRRSPLHF.

V and J are TRBV28 and TRBJ2-7; weak D call: TRBD2 (7 bases). Germline values: CDR1 MDHEN, CDR2 SYDVKM. V was pared by 1 base and J by 5 bases, with 12 bases between. The CDR3 consists of 14 residues. The CDR3 nucleotides read TGTGCCAGCAGTTTATTCGGGGGGCTCAACGAGCAGTACTTC. Amino acids: CASSLFGGLNEQYF. Together with reference TRBV28 and TRBJ2-7, the CDR3 gives the full variable domain: DVKVTQSSRYLVKRTGEKVFLECVQDMDHENMFWYRQDPGLGLRLIYFSYDVKMKEKGDIPEGYSVSREKKERFSLILESASTNQTSMYLCASSLFGGLNEQYFGPGTRLTVT.

The chain carries TRBV19 and TRBJ1-5, with 9 bases that match TRBD1. With 4 bases clipped from V and 4 bases from J, the junction kept 2 bases outside the gene matches. Germline CDR1 and CDR2: LNHDA and SQIVND (reference sequence). This CDR3 spans 14 amino acids. In DNA form, the CDR3 reads TGTGCCAGTAGTAGGGACAGGGTAAATCAGCCCCAGCATTTT. Amino acid sequence: CASSRDRVNQPQHF.